This T cell receptor beta chain comes out of a study of PD-1 blockade in mismatch repair-deficient tumors. Overall study context: Enrolled about 2013-2017, patients had progressing, pretreated mismatch repair-deficient cancers of about a dozen types.

The CDR3 runs to 13 residues. Germline-derived CDR1 and CDR2 are ENHRY and SYGVKD. The J segment lost 3 bases and the V segment lost 10 bases, leaving 4 bases of the junction unmatched. Mismatch repair deficiency was confirmed in all patients, by PCR or immunohistochemistry. Method: immunoSEQ multiplex PCR; TCRdb's copy keeps in-frame clones and lacks some. The sample has tens of thousands of clones; 83% are singletons. V is TRBV10-3 and J is TRBJ2-7, with 12 bases aligning to TRBD2. This TCR was recovered from an adult with mismatch repair-deficient cancer. Here the sequenced sample was peripheral blood, taken 12 weeks after starting pembrolizumab. Here the CDR3 reads CATGLAGFYEQYF. In DNA form, the CDR3 reads TGTGCCACCGGACTAGCGGGATTCTACGAGCAGTACTTC.